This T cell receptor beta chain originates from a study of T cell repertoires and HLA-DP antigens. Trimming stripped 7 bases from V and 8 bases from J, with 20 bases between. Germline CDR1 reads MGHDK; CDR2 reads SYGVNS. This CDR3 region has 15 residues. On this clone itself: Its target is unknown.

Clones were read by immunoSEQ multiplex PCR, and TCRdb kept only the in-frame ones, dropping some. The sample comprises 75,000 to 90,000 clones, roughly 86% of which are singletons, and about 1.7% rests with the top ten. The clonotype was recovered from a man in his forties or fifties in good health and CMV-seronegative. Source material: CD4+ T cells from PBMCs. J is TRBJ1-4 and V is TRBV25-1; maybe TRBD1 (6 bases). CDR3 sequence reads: CASTRRGGIGEKLFF. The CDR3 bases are TGTGCCAGCACCAGAAGGGGGGGAATTGGGGAAAAACTGTTTTTT.